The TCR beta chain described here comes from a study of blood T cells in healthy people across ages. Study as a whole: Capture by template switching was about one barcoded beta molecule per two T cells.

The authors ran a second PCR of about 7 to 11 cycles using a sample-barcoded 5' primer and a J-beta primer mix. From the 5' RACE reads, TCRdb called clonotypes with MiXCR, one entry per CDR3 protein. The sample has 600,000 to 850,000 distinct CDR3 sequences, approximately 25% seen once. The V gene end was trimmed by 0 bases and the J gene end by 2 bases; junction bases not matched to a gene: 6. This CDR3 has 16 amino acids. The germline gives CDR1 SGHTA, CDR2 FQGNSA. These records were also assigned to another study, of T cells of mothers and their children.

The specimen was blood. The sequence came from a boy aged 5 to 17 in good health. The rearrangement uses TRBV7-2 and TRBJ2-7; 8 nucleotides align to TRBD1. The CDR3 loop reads CASSLAPGQETYEQYF. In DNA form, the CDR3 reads TGTGCCAGCAGCTTAGCGCCGGGACAGGAGACCTACGAGCAGTACTTC.